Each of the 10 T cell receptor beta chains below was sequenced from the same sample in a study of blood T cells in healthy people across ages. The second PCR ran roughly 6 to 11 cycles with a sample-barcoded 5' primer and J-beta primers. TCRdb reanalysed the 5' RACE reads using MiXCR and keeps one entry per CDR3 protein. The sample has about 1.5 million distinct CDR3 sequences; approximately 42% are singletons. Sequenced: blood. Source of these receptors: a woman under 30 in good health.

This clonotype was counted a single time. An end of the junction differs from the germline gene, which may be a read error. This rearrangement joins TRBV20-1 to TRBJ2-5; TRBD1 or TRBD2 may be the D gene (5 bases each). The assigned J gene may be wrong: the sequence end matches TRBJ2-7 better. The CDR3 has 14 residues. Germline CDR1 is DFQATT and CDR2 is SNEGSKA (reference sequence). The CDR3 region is CSATGIGTYYEQYF. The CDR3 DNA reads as TGCAGCGCTACCGGGATAGGGACCTACTACGAGCAGTACTTC.

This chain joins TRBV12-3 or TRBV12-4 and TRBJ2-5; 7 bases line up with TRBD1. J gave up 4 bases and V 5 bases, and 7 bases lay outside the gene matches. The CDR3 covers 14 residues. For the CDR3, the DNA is TGTGCCAGCAGTGTCCGACAGGGTACAGAGACCCAGTACTTC. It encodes CASSVRQGTETQYF.

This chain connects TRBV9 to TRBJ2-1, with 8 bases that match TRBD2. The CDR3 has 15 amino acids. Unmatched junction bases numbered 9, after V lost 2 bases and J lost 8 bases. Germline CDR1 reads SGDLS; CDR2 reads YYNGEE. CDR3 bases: TGTGCCAGCAGCGTTGGAGGACTAGCCCCCCATGAGCAGTTCTTC. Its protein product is CASSVGGLAPHEQFF. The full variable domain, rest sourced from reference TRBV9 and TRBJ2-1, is DSGVTQTPKHLITATGQRVTLRCSPRSGDLSVYWYQQSLDQGLQFLIQYYNGEERAKGNILERFSAQQFPDLHSELNLSSLELGDSALYFCASSVGGLAPHEQFFGPGTRLTVL.

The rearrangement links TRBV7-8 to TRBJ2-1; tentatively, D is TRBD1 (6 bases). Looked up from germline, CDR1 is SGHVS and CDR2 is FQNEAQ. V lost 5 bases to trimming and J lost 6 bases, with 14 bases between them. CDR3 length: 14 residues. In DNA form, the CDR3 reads TGTGCCAGCAGCGAGACAGGACAGTTCAATGAGCAGTTCTTC. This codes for CASSETGQFNEQFF.

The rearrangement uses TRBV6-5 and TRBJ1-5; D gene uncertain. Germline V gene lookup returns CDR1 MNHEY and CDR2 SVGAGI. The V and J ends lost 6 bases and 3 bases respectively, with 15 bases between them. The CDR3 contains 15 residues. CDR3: CASRSYWASNQPQHF. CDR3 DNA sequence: TGTGCCAGCAGATCTTATTGGGCCTCCAATCAGCCCCAGCATTTT.

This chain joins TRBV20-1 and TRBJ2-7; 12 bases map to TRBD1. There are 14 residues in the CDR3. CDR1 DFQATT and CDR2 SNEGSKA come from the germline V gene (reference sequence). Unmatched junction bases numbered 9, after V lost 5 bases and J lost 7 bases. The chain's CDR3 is CSASGTGGNNEQYF. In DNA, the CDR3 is TGCAGTGCTTCCGGGACAGGGGGCAATAATGAGCAGTACTTC.

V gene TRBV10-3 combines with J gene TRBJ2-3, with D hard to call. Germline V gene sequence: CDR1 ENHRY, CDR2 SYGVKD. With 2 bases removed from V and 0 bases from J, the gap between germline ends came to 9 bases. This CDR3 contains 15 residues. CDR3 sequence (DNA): TGTGCCATCAGTGAGGAGGCATCTAGCACAGATACGCAGTATTTT. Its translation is CAISEEASSTDTQYF.

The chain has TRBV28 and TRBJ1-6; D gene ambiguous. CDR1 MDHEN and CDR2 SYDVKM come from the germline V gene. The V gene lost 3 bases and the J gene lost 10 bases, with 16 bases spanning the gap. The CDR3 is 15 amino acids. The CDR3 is CASSFLDTQGSPLHF. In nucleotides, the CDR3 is TGTGCCAGCAGTTTCCTTGACACACAAGGGTCACCCCTCCACTTT.

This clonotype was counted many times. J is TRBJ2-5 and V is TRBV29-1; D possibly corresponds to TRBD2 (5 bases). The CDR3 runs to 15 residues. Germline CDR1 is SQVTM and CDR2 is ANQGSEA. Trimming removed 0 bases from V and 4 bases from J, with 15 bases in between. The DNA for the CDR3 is TGCAGCGTTGAAGATCCGGCTAGCAAGGCAGAGACCCAGTACTTC. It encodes CSVEDPASKAETQYF.

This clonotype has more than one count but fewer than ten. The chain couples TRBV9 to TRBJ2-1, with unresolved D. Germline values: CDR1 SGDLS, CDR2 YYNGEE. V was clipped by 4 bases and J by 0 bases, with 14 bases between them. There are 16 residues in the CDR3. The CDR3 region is CASSRFDANSYNEQFF. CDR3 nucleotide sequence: TGTGCCAGCAGCAGATTTGATGCTAACTCCTACAATGAGCAGTTCTTC.